This TCR beta chain was sequenced during a study of cytomegalovirus exposure and HLA in healthy donors. General study points: It was reported that the classifier diagnosed cytomegalovirus status with high specificity and sensitivity in both the original and validation cohorts. Upon later analysis, HLA-associated TCR beta chains proved more clonally expanded than other, equally common chains.

Concerning this clone itself: Its specificity is unknown.

In germline, CDR1 is MGHDK, CDR2 SYGVNS. The CDR3 is 13 residues long. J lost 6 bases, V lost 5 bases, and 3 bases had no gene match. The PCR employed 60 Vbeta primers together with 13 Jbeta primers. The data were produced by immunoSEQ multiplex PCR, yet TCRdb's version contains in-frame clones alone and is incomplete. Here the sample spans 150,000 to 200,000 clones, over 75% being singletons. The sequence derives from a woman between 50 and 59 years old in good health and CMV-seropositive. Specimen: PBMCs. J is TRBJ2-1 and V is TRBV25-1; 8 nucleotides match TRBD2. The CDR3 DNA is TGTGCCAGCAGTAGCGGGAGCGTCAATGAGCAGTTCTTC. Translating it yields CASSSGSVNEQFF.